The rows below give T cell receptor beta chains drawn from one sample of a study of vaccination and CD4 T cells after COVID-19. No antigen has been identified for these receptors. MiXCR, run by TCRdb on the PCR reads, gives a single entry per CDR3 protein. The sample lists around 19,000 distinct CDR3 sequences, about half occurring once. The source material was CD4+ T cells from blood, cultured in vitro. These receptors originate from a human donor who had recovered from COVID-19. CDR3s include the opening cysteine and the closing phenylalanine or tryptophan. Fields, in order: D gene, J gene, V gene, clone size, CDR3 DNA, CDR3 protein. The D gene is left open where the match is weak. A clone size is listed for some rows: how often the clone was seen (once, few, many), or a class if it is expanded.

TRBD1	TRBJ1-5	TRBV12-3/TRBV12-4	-	TGTGCCAGCAGCCAGACAGGGAGCAATCAGCCCCAGCATTTT	CASSQTGSNQPQHF
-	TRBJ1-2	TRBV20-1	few	TGCAGTGTCAGGCAATCTCCCCGCTATGGCTACACCTTC	CSVRQSPRYGYTF
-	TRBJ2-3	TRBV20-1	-	TGCAGTGCTAGAGTCGATGGGGCAGATACGCAGTATTTT	CSARVDGADTQYF
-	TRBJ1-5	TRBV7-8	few	TGTGCCAGCAGCTTACGGGACACCAGCGGACAGCCCCAGCATTTT	CASSLRDTSGQPQHF
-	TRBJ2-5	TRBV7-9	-	TGTGCCAGCAGCCTCCCGGAGGGTGGGGAGACCCAGTACTTC	CASSLPEGGETQYF
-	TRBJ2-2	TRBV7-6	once	TGTGCCAGCAGCCCCCGAAGGGGGGCCGGGGAGCTGTTTTTT	CASSPRRGAGELFF
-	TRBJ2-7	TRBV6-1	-	TGTGCCAGCACTGGGGGACGGTTGAGCTCCTACGAGCAGTACTTC	CASTGGRLSSYEQYF
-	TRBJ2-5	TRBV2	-	TGTGCCAGCAGTGAAGCCGGGACAAACCAAGAGACCCAGTACTTC	CASSEAGTNQETQYF
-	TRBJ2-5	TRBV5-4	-	TGTGCCAGCAGGCCGAGGGGGGCCGGGGAGACCCAGTACTTC	CASRPRGAGETQYF
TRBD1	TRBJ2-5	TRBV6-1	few	TGTGCCAGCATGAGGGGACAGGGGGAGACCCAGTACTTC	CASMRGQGETQYF